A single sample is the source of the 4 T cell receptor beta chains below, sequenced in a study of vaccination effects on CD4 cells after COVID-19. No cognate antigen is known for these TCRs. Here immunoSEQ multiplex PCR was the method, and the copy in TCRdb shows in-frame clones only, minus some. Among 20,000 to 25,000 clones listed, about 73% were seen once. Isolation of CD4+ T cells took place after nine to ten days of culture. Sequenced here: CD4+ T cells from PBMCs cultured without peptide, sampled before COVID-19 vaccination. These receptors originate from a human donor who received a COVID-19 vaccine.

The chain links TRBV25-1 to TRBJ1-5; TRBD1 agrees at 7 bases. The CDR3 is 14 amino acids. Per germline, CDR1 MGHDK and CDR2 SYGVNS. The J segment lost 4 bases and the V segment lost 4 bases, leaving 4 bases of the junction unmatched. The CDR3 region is CASSGNRGNQPQHF. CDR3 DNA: TGTGCCAGCAGTGGCAACAGGGGAAATCAGCCCCAGCATTTT.

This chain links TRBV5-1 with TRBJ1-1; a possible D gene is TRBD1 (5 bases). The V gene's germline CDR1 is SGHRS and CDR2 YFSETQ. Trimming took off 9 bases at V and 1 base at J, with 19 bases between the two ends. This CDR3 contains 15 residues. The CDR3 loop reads CATRRGGTSNTEAFF. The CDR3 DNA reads TGCGCCACTAGGCGGGGAGGGACCTCGAACACTGAAGCTTTCTTT. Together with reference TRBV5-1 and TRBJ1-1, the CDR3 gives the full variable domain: KAGVTQTPRYLIKTRGQQVTLSCSPISGHRSVSWYQQTPGQGLQFLFEYFSETQRNKGNFPGRFSGRQFSNSRSEMNVSTLELGDSALYLCATRRGGTSNTEAFFGQGTRLTVV.

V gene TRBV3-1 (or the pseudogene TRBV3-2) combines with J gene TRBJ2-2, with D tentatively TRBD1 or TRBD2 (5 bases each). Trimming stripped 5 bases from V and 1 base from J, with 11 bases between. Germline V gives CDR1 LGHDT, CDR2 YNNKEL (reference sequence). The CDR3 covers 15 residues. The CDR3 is CASSFRDVNTGELFF. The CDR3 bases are TGTGCCAGCAGCTTCCGGGACGTGAACACCGGGGAGCTGTTTTTT.

The DNA for the CDR3 is TGTGCCTGGAGTCCTGGGGGGGGACGGGGAAACTATGGCTACACCTTC. Translation gives CAWSPGGGRGNYGYTF. This chain connects TRBV30 to TRBJ1-2; D is possibly TRBD1 (5 bases). Germline lookup yields CDR1 GTSNPN and CDR2 SVGIG (reference sequence). The CDR3 runs to 16 residues. V lost 2 bases to trimming and J lost 2 bases, with 18 bases between them.